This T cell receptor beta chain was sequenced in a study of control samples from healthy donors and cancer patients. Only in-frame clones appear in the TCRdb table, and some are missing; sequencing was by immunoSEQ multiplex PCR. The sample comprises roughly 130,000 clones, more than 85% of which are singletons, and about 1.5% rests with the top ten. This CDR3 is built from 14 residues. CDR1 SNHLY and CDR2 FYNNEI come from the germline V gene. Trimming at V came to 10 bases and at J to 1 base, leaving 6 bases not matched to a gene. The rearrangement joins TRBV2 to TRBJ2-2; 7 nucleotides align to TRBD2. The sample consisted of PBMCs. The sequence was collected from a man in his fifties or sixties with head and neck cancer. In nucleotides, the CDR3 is TGTGCCACCAAGGCGGGGGAGAACACCGGGGAGCTGTTTTTT. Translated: CATKAGENTGELFF.